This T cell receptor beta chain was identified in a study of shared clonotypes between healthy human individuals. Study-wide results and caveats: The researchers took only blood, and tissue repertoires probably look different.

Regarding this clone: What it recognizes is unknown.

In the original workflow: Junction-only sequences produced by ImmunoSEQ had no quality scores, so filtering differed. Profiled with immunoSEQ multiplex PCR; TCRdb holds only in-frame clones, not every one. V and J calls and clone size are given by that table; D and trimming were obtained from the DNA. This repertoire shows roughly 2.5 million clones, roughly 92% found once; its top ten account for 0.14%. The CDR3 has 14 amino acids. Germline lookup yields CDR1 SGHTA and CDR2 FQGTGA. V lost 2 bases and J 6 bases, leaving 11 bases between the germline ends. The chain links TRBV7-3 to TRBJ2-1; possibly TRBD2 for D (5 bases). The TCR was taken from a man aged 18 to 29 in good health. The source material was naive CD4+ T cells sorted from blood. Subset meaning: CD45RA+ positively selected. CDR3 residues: CASSLGASRNEQFF. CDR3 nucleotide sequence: TGTGCCAGCAGCTTAGGCGCTAGCCGCAATGAGCAGTTCTTC.